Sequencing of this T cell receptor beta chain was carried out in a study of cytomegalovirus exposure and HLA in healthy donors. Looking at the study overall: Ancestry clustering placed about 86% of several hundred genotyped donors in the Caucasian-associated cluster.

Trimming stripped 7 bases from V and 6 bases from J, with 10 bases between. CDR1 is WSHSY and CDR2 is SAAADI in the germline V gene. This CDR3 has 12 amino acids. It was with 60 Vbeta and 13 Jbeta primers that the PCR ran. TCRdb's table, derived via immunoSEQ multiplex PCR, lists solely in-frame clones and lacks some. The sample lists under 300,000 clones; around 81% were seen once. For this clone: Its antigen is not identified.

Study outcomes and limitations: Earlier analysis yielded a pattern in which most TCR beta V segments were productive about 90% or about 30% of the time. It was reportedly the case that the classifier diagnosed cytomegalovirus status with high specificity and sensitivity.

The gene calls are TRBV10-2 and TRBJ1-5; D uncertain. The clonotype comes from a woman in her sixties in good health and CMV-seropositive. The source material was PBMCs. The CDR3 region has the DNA TGCGCCAGCACCCCAACGGGTCAGCCCCAGCATTTT. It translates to CASTPTGQPQHF.